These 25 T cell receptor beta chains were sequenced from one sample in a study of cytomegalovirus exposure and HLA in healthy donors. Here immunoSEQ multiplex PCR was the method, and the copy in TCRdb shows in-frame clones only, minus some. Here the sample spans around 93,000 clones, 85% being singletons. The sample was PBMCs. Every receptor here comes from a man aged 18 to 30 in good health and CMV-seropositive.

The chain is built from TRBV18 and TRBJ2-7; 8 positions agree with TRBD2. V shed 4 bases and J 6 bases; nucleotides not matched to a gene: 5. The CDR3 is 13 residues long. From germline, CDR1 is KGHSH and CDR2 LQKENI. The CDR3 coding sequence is TGTGCCAGCTCACAGGGACTAGAAAGCGAGCAGTACGTC. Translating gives CASSQGLESEQYV.

CDR3 coding DNA: TGCGCCAGCAGGACTAGCGGGAGTGGGAGGACAGATACGCAGTATTTT. Translation: CASRTSGSGRTDTQYF. J is TRBJ2-3 and V is TRBV5-1, with 12 bases aligning to TRBD2. V dropped 5 bases and J dropped 3; count of bases not matched to a gene: 7. This CDR3 is built from 16 residues. The germline V gene encodes CDR1 SGHRS and CDR2 YFSETQ.

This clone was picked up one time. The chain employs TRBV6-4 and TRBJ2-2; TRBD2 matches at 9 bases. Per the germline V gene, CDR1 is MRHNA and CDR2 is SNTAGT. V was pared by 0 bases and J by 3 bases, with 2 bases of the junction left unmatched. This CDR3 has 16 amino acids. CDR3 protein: CASSDSAGGDTGELFF. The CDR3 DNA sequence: TGTGCCAGCAGTGACTCGGCGGGGGGGGACACCGGGGAGCTGTTTTTT.

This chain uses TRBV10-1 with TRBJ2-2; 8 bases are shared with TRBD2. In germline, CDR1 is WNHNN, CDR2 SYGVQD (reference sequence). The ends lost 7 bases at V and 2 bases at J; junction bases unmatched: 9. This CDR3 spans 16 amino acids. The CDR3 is CASIEVLAGNTGELFF. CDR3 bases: TGCGCCAGCATTGAAGTCCTAGCGGGTAACACCGGGGAGCTGTTTTTT.

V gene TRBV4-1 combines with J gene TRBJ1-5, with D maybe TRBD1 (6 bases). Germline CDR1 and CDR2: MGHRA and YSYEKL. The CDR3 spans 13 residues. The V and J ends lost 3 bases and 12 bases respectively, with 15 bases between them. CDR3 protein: CASSHSRGGVQHF. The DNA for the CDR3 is TGCGCCAGCAGCCACTCGAGAGGGGGGGTCCAGCATTTT.

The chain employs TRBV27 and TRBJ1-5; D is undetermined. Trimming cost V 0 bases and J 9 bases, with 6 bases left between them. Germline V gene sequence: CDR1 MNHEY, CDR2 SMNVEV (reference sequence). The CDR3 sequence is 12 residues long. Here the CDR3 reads CASSLSEGPQHF. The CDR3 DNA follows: TGTGCCAGCAGTTTATCTGAGGGGCCCCAGCATTTT.

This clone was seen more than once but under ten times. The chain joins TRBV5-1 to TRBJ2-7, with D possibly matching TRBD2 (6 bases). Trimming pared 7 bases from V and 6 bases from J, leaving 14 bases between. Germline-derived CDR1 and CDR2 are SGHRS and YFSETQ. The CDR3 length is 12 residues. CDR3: CASRRGAGEQYF. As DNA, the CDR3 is TGCGCCAGCCGCCGGGGAGCGGGCGAGCAGTACTTC.

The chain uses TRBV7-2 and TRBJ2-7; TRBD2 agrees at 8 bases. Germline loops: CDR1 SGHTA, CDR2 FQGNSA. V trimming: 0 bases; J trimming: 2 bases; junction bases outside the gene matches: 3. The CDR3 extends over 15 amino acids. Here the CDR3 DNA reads TGTGCCAGCAGCTTAGCGGCTAGCGGGCCCTACGAGCAGTACTTC. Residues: CASSLAASGPYEQYF. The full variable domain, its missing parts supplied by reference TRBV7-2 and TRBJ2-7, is GAGVSQSPSNKVTEKGKDVELRCDPISGHTALYWYRQSLGQGLEFLIYFQGNSAPDKSGLPSDRFSAERTGGSVSTLTIQRTQQEDSAVYLCASSLAASGPYEQYFGPGTRLTVT.

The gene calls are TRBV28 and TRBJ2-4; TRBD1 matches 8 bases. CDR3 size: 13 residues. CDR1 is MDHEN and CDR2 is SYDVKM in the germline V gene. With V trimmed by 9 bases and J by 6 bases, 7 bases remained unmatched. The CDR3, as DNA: TGTGCCAGTCGACAGGGGCGAGGAAACATTCAGTACTTC. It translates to CASRQGRGNIQYF.

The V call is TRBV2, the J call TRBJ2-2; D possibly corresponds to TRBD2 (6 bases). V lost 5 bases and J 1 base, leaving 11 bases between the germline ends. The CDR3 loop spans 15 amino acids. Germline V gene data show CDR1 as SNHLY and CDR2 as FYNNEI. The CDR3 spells CASSWDGGNTGELFF. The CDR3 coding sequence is TGTGCCAGCAGTTGGGACGGGGGGAACACCGGGGAGCTGTTTTTT.

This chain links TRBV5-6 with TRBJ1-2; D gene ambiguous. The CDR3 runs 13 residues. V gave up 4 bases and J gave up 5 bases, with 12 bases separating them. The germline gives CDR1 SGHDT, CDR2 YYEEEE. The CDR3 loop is CASSIDTEYGYTF. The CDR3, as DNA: TGTGCCAGCAGCATAGATACCGAGTATGGCTACACCTTC.

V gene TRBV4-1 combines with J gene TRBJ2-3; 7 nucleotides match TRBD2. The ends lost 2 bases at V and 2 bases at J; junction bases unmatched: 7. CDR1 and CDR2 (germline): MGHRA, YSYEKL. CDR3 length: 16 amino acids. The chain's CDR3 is CASSQPLAVHTDTQYF. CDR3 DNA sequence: TGCGCCAGCAGCCAACCCCTAGCGGTCCACACAGATACGCAGTATTTT.

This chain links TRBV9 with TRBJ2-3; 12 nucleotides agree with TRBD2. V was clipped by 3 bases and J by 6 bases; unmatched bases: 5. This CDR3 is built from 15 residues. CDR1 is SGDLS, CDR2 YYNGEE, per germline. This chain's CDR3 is CASSGAGTSGDTQYF. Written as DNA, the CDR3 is TGTGCCAGCAGCGGAGCCGGGACTAGCGGGGATACGCAGTATTTT. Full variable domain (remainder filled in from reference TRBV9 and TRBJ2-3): DSGVTQTPKHLITATGQRVTLRCSPRSGDLSVYWYQQSLDQGLQFLIQYYNGEERAKGNILERFSAQQFPDLHSELNLSSLELGDSALYFCASSGAGTSGDTQYFGPGTRLTVL.

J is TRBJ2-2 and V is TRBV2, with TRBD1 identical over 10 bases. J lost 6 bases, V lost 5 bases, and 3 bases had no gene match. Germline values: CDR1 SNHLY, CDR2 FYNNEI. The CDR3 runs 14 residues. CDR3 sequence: CASSLDRGAGELFF. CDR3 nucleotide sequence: TGTGCCAGCAGTTTGGACAGGGGGGCCGGGGAGCTGTTTTTT.

DNA for the CDR3: TGTGCCACCAGCAGAGATTTGGCGGTCCAGCATTTT. This translates into CATSRDLAVQHF. The chain carries TRBV15 and TRBJ1-5; D ambiguous. The germline V gene has CDR1 LNHNV and CDR2 YYDKDF (reference sequence). V was pared by 0 bases and J by 12 bases, with 9 bases between. The CDR3 has 12 amino acids.

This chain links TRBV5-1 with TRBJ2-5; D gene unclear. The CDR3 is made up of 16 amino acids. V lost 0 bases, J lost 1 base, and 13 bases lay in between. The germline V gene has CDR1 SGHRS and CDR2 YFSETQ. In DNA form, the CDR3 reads TGCGCCAGCAGCTTGGCCGGAGCTGATACCCAAGAGACCCAGTACTTC. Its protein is CASSLAGADTQETQYF.

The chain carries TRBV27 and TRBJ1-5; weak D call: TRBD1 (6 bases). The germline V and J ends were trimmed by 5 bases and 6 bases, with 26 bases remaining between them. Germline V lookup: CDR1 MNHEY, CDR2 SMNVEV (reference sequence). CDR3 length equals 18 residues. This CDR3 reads CASSPYWTDSKGTQPQHF. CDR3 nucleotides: TGTGCCAGCAGTCCTTATTGGACAGACTCTAAGGGGACTCAGCCCCAGCATTTT.

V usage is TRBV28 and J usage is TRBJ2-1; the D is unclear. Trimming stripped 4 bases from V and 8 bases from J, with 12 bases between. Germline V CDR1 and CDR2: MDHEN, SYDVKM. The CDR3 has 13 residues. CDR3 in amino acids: CASSWYPSHEQFF. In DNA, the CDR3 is TGTGCCAGCAGTTGGTACCCCAGTCATGAGCAGTTCTTC.

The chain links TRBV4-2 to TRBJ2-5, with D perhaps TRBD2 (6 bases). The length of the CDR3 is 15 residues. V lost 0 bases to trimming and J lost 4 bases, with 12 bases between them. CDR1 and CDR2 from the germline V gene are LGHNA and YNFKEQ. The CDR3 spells CASSQDGTGGETQYF. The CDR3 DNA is TGTGCCAGCAGCCAAGATGGGACTGGAGGAGAGACCCAGTACTTC.

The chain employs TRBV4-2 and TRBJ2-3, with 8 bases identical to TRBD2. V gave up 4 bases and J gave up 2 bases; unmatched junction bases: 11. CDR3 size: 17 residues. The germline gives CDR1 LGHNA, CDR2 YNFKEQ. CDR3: CASSPLLVAGFTDTQYF. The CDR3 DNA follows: TGTGCCAGCAGCCCTCTCCTAGTAGCGGGATTCACAGATACGCAGTATTTT.

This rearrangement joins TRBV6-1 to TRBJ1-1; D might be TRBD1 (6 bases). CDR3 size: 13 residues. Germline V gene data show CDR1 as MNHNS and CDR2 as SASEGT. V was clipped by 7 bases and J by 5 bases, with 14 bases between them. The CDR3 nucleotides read TGTGCCAGCACGAGGGGGAAAGGTACTGAAGCTTTCTTT. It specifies CASTRGKGTEAFF.

The CDR3 loop is CATGRDSSTDTQYF. In DNA, the CDR3 is TGTGCCACAGGAAGGGACTCGAGCACAGATACGCAGTATTTT. The V and J genes are TRBV10-3 and TRBJ2-3; D might be TRBD2 (6 bases). V was pared by 10 bases and J by 0 bases, with 14 bases between. This CDR3 comprises 14 residues. Germline V CDR1 and CDR2: ENHRY, SYGVKD.

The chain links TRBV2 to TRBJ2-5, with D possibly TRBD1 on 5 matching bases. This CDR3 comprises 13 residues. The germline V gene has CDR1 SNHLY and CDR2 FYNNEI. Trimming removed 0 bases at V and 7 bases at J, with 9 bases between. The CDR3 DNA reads TGTGCCAGCAGTGAAGCCCGCCAGGGGACCCAGTACTTC. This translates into CASSEARQGTQYF.

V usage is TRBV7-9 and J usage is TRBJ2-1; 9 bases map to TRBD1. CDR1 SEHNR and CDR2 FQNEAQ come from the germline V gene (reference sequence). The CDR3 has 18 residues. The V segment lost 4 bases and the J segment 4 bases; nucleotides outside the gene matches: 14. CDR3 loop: CASSSTNRGRGGYNEQFF. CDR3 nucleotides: TGTGCCAGCAGCTCCACAAACAGGGGGCGAGGTGGGTACAATGAGCAGTTCTTC. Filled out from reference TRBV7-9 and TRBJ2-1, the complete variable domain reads DTGVSQNPRHKITKRGQNVTFRCDPISEHNRLYWYRQTLGQGPEFLTYFQNEAQLEKSRLLSDRFSAERPKGSFSTLEIQRTEQGDSAMYLCASSSTNRGRGGYNEQFFGPGTRLTVL.

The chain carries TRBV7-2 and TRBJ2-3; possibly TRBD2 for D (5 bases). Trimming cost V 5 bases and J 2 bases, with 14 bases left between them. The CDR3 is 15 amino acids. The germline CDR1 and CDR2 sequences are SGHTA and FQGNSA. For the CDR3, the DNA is TGTGCCAGCAGCCCGCCCGAGGGCCCCACAGATACGCAGTATTTT. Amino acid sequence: CASSPPEGPTDTQYF.